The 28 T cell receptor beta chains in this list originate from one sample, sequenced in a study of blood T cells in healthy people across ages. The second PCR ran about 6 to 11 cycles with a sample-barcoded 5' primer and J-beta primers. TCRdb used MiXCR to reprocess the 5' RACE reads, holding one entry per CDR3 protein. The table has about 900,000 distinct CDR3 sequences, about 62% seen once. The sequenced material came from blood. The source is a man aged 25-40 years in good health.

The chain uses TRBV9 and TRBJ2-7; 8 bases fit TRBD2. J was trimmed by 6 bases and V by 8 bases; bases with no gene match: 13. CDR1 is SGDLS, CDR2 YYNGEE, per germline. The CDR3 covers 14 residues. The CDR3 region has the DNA TGTGCCAGTGCACCGGGACTAGTAAAGGGCGAGCAGTACTTC. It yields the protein CASAPGLVKGEQYF. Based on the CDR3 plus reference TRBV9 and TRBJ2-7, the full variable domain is DSGVTQTPKHLITATGQRVTLRCSPRSGDLSVYWYQQSLDQGLQFLIQYYNGEERAKGNILERFSAQQFPDLHSELNLSSLELGDSALYFCASAPGLVKGEQYFGPGTRLTVT.

CDR3 nucleotide sequence: TGCAGCGTTCCGGACAGGGCTACGGGGCAGTACTTC. This encodes CSVPDRATGQYF. The genes are TRBV29-1 and TRBJ2-5; TRBD1 agrees at 8 bases. The CDR3 spans 12 residues. The germline V gene encodes CDR1 SQVTM and CDR2 ANQGSEA. The J segment lost 11 bases and the V segment lost 5 bases, leaving 10 bases of the junction unmatched.

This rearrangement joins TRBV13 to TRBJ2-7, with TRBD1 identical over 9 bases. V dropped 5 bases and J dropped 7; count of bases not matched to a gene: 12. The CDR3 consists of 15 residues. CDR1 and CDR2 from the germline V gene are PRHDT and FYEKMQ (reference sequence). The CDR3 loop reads CASSQRQGGYNEQYF. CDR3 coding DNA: TGTGCCAGCAGCCAAAGACAGGGGGGCTACAATGAGCAGTACTTC.

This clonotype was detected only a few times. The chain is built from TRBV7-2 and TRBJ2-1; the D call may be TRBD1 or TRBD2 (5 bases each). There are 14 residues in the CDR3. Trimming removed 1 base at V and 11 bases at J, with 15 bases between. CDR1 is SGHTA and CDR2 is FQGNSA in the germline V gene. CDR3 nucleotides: TGTGCCAGCAGCTTAGAGATCGGGACGCCCCAGCAGTTCTTC. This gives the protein CASSLEIGTPQQFF.

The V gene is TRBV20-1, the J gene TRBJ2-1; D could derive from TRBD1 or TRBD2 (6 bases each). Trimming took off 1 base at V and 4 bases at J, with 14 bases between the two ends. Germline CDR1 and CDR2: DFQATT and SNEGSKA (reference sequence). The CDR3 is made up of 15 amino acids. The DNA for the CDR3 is TGCAGTGCTAGAGGTTTCGGGGGCGCATACAATGAGCAGTTCTTC. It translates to CSARGFGGAYNEQFF.

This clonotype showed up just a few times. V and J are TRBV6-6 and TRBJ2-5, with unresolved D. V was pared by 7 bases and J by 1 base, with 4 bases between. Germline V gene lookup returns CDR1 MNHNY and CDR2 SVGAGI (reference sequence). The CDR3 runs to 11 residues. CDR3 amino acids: CASTSQETQYF. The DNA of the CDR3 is TGTGCCAGCACTAGCCAAGAGACCCAGTACTTC.

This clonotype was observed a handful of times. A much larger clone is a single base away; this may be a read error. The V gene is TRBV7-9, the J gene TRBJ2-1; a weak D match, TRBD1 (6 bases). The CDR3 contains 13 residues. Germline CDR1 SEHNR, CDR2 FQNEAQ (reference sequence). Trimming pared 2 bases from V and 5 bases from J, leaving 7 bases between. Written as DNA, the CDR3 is TGTGCCAGCAGCTTAACAGGGAACAATGAGCAGTTCTTC. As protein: CASSLTGNNEQFF. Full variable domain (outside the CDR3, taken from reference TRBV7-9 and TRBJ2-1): DTGVSQNPRHKITKRGQNVTFRCDPISEHNRLYWYRQTLGQGPEFLTYFQNEAQLEKSRLLSDRFSAERPKGSFSTLEIQRTEQGDSAMYLCASSLTGNNEQFFGPGTRLTVL.

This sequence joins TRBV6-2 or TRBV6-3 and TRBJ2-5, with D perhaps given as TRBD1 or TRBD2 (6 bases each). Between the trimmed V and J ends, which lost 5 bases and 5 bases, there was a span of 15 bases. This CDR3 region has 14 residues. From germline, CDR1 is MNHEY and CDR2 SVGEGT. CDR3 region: CASSDYGGGETQYF. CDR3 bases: TGTGCCAGCAGTGACTACGGGGGCGGTGAGACCCAGTACTTC.

CDR3 in DNA: TGTGCCAGCAGCCAACCTGGGACAGGGGGCATGGAGACCCAGTACTTC. It encodes CASSQPGTGGMETQYF. The chain uses TRBV4-2 and TRBJ2-5; 12 bases are a match to TRBD1. After removal of 2 bases from V and 5 bases from J, the junction contained 6 bases not matched to a gene. The CDR3 has 16 residues. The germline gives CDR1 LGHNA, CDR2 YNFKEQ.

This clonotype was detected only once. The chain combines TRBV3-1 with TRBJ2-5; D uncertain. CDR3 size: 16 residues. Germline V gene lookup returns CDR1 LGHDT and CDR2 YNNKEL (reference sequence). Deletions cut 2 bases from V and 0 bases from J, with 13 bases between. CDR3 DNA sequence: TGTGCCAGCAGCCAACGGTATACGGACCACCAAGAGACCCAGTACTTC. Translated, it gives CASSQRYTDHQETQYF.

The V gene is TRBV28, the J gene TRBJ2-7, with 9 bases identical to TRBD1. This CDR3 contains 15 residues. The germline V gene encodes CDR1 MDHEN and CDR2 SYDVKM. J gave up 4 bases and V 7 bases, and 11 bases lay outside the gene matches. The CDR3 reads CASNSPGQGKYEQYF. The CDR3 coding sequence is TGTGCCAGCAACTCGCCGGGACAGGGAAAATACGAGCAGTACTTC.

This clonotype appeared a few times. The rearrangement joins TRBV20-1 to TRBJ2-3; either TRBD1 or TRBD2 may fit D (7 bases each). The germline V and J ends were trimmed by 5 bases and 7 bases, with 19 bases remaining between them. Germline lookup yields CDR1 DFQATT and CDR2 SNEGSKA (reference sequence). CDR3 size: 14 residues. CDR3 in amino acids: CSAHDREGRNTQYF. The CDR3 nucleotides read TGCAGTGCTCACGACAGGGAGGGTAGGAATACGCAGTATTTT.

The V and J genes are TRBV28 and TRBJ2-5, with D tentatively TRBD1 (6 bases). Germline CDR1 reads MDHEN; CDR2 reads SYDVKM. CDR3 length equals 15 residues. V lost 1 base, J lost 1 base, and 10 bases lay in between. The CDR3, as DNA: TGTGCCAGCAGTTTATCCGGCAGGGGCCAAGAGACCCAGTACTTC. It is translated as CASSLSGRGQETQYF.

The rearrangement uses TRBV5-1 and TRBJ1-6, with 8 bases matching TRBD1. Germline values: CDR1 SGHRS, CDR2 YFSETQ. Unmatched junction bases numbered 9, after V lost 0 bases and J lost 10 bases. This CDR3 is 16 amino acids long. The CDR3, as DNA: TGCGCCAGCAGCTTGGACGGACAGGGCCTCACATCACCCCTCCACTTT. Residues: CASSLDGQGLTSPLHF.

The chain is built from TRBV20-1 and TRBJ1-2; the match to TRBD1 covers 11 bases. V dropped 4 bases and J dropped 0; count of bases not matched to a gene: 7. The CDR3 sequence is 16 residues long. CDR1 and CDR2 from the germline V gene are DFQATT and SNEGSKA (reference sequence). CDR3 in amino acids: CSANPGQGVANYGYTF. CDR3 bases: TGCAGTGCTAATCCGGGACAGGGGGTGGCTAACTATGGCTACACCTTC.

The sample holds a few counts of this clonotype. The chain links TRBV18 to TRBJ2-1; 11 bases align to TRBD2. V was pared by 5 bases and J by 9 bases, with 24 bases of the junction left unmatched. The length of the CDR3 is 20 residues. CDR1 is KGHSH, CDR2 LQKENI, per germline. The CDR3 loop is CASSSWTGDLGTSGRGEQFF. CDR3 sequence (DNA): TGTGCCAGCTCATCCTGGACAGGCGACCTCGGGACTAGCGGTCGGGGTGAGCAGTTCTTC.

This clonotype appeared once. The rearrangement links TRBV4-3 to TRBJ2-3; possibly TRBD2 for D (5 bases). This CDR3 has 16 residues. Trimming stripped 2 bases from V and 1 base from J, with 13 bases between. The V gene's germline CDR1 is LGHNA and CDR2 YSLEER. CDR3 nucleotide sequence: TGCGCCAGCAGCCAAACGCGGGCCCTCCGCACAGATACGCAGTATTTT. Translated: CASSQTRALRTDTQYF.

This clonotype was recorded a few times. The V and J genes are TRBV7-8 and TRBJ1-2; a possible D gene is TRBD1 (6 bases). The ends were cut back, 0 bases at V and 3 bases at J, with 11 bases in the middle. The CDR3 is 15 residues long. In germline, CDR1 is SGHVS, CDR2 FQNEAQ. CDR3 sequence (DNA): TGTGCCAGCAGCTTAGCGCTAGGGGGGCACTATGGCTACACCTTC. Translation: CASSLALGGHYGYTF.

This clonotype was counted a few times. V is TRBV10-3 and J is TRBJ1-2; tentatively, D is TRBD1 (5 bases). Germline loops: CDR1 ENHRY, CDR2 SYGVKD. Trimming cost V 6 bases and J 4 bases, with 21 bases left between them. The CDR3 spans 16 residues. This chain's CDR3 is CAISRLGGQGPYGYTF. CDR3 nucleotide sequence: TGTGCCATCAGCCGGCTAGGAGGGCAGGGACCCTATGGCTACACCTTC.

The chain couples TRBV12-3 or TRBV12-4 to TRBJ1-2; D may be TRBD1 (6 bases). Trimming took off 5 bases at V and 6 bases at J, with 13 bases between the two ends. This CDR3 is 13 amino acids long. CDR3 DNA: TGTGCCAGCAGTGTTCCAGGGGAAGATGGCTACACCTTC. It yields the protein CASSVPGEDGYTF.

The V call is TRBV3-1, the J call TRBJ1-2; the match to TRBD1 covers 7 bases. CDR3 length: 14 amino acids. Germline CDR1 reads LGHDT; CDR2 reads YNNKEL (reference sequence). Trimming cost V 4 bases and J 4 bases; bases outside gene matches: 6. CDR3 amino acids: CASSPTGQSYGYTF. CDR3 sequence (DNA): TGTGCCAGCAGCCCTACGGGACAGTCCTATGGCTACACCTTC.

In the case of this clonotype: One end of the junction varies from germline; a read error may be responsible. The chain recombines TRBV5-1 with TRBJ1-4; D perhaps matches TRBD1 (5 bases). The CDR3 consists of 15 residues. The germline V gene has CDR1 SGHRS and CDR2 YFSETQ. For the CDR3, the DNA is TGCGCCAGCAGCAACGACAGATTGACTAAGGAAAAACTGTTTTTT. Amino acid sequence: CASSNDRLTKEKLFF.

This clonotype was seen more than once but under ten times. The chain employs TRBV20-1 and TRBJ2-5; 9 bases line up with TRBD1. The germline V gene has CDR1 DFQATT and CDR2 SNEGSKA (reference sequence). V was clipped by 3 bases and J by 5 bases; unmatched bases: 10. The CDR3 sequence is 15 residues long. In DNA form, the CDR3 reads TGCAGTGCTAGGGCACGGGACAGGGAACCGGAGACCCAGTACTTC. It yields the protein CSARARDREPETQYF.

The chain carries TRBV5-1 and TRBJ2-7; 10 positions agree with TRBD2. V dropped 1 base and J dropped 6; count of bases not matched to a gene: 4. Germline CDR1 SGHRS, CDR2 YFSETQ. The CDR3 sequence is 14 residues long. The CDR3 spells CASSLRTSGGEQYF. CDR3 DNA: TGCGCCAGCAGCTTGAGGACTAGCGGCGGCGAGCAGTACTTC.

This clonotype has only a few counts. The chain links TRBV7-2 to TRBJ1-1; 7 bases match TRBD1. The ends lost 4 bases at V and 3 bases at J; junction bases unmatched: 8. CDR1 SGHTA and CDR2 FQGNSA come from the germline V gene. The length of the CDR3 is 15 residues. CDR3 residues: CASSSKPDRYTEAFF. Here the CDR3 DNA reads TGTGCCAGCAGCTCGAAGCCGGACAGGTACACTGAAGCTTTCTTT.

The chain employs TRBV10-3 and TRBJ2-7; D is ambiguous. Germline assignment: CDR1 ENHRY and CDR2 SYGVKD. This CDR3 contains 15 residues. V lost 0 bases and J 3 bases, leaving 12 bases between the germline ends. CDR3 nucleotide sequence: TGTGCCATCAGTGAGTCGGCACAAAAAGACTACGAGCAGTACTTC. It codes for CAISESAQKDYEQYF.

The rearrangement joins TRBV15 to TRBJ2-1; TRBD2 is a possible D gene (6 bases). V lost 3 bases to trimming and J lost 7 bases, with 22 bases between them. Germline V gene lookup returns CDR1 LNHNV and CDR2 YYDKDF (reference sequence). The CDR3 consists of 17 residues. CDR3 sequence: CATSRRRGGWGLNEQFF. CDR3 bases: TGTGCCACCAGCAGGAGAAGGGGCGGATGGGGACTGAATGAGCAGTTCTTC.

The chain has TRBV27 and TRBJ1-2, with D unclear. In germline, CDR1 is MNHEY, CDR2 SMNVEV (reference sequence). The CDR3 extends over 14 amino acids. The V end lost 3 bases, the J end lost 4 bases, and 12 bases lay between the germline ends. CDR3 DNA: TGTGCCAGCAGTTTCATTTCTGAGGGCTATGGCTACACCTTC. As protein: CASSFISEGYGYTF.